This T cell receptor beta chain came from a study of identifying expanded T cells in peripheral blood (dated by TCRdb to between 2017 and 2020). Context from the whole study: Four technical replicates, made by sequencing separate aliquots from the same pool of genomic DNA, were compared pairwise.

The immunoSEQ Assay, which relies on bias-controlled multiplex PCR amplification of genomic DNA, was used to profile TCRbeta CDR3 regions. The authors processed their data as follows. To quantify the absolute abundance of each unique TCRbeta CDR3 region, the sequences were collapsed and filtered. Two models were used to test differential abundance: a binomial model (Fisher-equivalent) and a beta-binomial model that adds time-dependent variance fitted from healthy donors. Clones with fewer than 5 combined templates were removed, and differential abundance was called for clones with a Benjamini-Hochberg FDR below 0.01. Beta-binomial variance was modeled as a function of total template count across the two samples using the form v = (b*log(k)+a)^2. TCRdb limited this immuneACCESS table to in-frame rearrangements with V and J called. A share of clones is missing; checked studies link under half to unresolved V genes, and the rest is unexplained. V, J and clone size derive from that table, while D and trimming were established from the DNA sequence. Present in this sample are about 58,000 clones, about 80% of which were seen just once. Of the sample, approximately 19% falls within the top ten clones.

Trimming removed 6 bases from V and 0 bases from J, leaving 24 bases between the germline ends. The germline V gene sets CDR1 to LGHNT and CDR2 to FRNRAP. The CDR3, from cysteine to phenylalanine, totals 18 residues. Only the CDR3 part of the read is kept: 54 bases, read in frame from the first base. No immune events, such as infections, were documented for the healthy donors during the collection period. To calibrate time-dependent variance in a beta-binomial model of T-cell clone differential abundance, blood repertoires from healthy donors were used as a training cohort. The training cohort comprised roughly ten healthy donors, 3 female and 7 male. Donor ages ranged from 29 to 64 years, with an average of about 44 years. Whole blood, obtained from a commercial supplier, was collected from each healthy donor at three time points spaced around two weeks apart. Genomic DNA was extracted from unsorted whole blood for immunosequencing.

A word on this clone: The antigen it binds to is not known. No clone much larger than this one lies a single base away; base qualities are absent.

General conclusions and limits of the study: Across all healthy-donor time intervals, the beta-binomial model significantly lowered both the number of clones called differentially abundant and the false-positive rate. The authors expected biological variance in healthy repertoires might increase further over much longer intervals such as months to years. The binomial model flagged around 1.2 differentially abundant clones between technical replicates, compared with about 15 over approximately 2 weeks and 18 to 20 over approximately four weeks. For all healthy donors, the variance in clone template counts between approximately two-week samples rose significantly as total template count increased.

The source material was blood. The chain is made from TRBV12-5 and TRBJ2-7; TRBD2 might be the D gene, on 6 matching bases. This receptor was taken from a person aged 18 to 70 in good health. The CDR3 sequence is CASGGGPQAPFSSYEQYF. Read as DNA, the sequence is TGTGCTAGTGGCGGGGGACCACAAGCCCCTTTTAGCTCCTACGAGCAGTACTTC.